The rows below give T cell receptor beta chains drawn from one sample of a study of blood T cell repertoires in COVID-19. Method: immunoSEQ multiplex PCR; TCRdb's copy keeps in-frame clones and lacks some. The table records fewer than 200,000 clones, more than 80% of them present only once. Sequencing was done on a sample of peripheral blood. These receptors were obtained from a woman aged 55-70 years with acute or convalescent COVID-19. CDR3s include the opening cysteine and the closing phenylalanine or tryptophan. D genes are given only for firm matches. The size entry is marked missing in some rows and otherwise reads once, few, many or a size class.

TRBV28	TRBJ1-2	-	-	TGTGCCAGCAGTATCCAAAACTATGGCTACACCTTC	CASSIQNYGYTF
TRBV28	TRBJ2-1	TRBD2	-	TGTGCCAGCAGTACTCCTAGCGGGAGGGCCTATGAGCAGTTCTTC	CASSTPSGRAYEQFF
TRBV21-1	TRBJ2-2	-	-	TGTGCCAGCAGCAAACCTGTAAGGACAGGGCCGGTCCGCACCGGGGAGCTGTTTTTT	CASSKPVRTGPVRTGELFF
TRBV6-5	TRBJ1-2	-	-	TGTGCCAGCAGGCAGTTACTGGATACAGGGCCCGGCTACACCTTC	CASRQLLDTGPGYTF
TRBV21-1	TRBJ2-4	-	many	TGTGCCAGCAGCAAACGGGAAGACCTCGGGGGAGGCAGTAAAAACATTCAGTACTTC	CASSKREDLGGGSKNIQYF
TRBV7-2	TRBJ2-3	-	few	TGTGCCAGCAGCTTAGGGCTAGCAACAGATACGCAGTATTTT	CASSLGLATDTQYF
TRBV12-5	TRBJ1-3	TRBD1	-	TGTGCTAGTGGTATATCAGGGGGCTACACCATATATTTT	CASGISGGYTIYF
TRBV19	TRBJ2-3	TRBD2	-	TGTGCCAGTAGTATCGGACTAGCGGGAGGGTCAGATACGCAGTATTTT	CASSIGLAGGSDTQYF
TRBV5-1	TRBJ2-1	TRBD2	-	TGCGCCAGCAGCTCGGGACTAACGAATGAGCAGTTCTTC	CASSSGLTNEQFF
TRBV28	TRBJ2-7	-	once	TGTGCCAGCAGTTCCCCCCTCCCCTCCGAGCAGTACTTC	CASSSPLPSEQYF
TRBV10-3	TRBJ1-1	-	-	TGTGCCATCAGTGACGGGGGGCGTCGGGGTGTGAACACTGAAGCTTTCTTT	CAISDGGRRGVNTEAFF
TRBV18	TRBJ1-1	TRBD1	-	TGTGCCAGCTCACGGACAGGGGTCCCTGAAGCTTTCTTT	CASSRTGVPEAFF
TRBV5-1	TRBJ2-7	TRBD2	few	TGCGCCAGCAGCTTGACTAGCGGGGACTACGAGCAGTACTTC	CASSLTSGDYEQYF
TRBV13	TRBJ1-1	-	once	TGTGCCAGCAGCTTAGTGGAGCAAGCTTTCTTT	CASSLVEQAFF
TRBV5-1	TRBJ1-1	-	-	TGCGCCAGTTACAGAGCCTTGAACACTGAAGCTTTCTTT	CASYRALNTEAFF
TRBV5-1	TRBJ1-3	-	-	TGCGCCAGCAGCTTTGGGGCTTCCTCTGGAAACACCATATATTTT	CASSFGASSGNTIYF
TRBV19	TRBJ2-7	-	-	TGTGCCAGTAAGACGGGAGAGTCCTACGAGCAGTACTTC	CASKTGESYEQYF
TRBV5-1	TRBJ1-2	-	-	TGCGCCAGCAGCACCGCGGCCGGGGAGTGGGATGGCTACACCTTC	CASSTAAGEWDGYTF
TRBV11-3	TRBJ2-1	-	once	TGTGCCAGCAGCCCCAAGCAGGTGCTTTCGGGGAATGAGCAGTTCTTC	CASSPKQVLSGNEQFF
TRBV7-9	TRBJ1-1	-	-	TGTGCCAGCAGCTTCTTACAGGGAGCTTTCTTT	CASSFLQGAFF
TRBV6-5	TRBJ1-1	TRBD1	-	TGTGCCAGCAAGGGGGCGGTGAACACTGAAGCTTTCTTT	CASKGAVNTEAFF
TRBV9	TRBJ1-2	TRBD1	-	TGTGCCAGCAGTTCGACAGGGGGCGTTGATGGCTACACCTTC	CASSSTGGVDGYTF
TRBV29-1	TRBJ2-3	TRBD1	-	TGCAGCGTGTATATGACAGGGGCCCCAGATACGCAGTATTTT	CSVYMTGAPDTQYF
TRBV3-1/TRBV3-2	TRBJ1-1	-	-	TGTGCCAGCAGGACAGGCCGGGCTGAAGCTTTCTTT	CASRTGRAEAFF
TRBV9	TRBJ1-2	-	-	TGTGCCAGCAGCCGAGTAGGGGCGCTTGGGGGCTACACCTTC	CASSRVGALGGYTF
TRBV2	TRBJ2-1	TRBD2	-	TGTGCCAGCAGTCCCTATGGGGGGACTAGCACCTACAATGAGCAGTTCTTC	CASSPYGGTSTYNEQFF
TRBV6-1	TRBJ2-3	TRBD2	few	TGTGCCAGCAGTGAAGCATGGGGAGGGAGGGGAGATACGCAGTATTTT	CASSEAWGGRGDTQYF
TRBV29-1	TRBJ1-1	-	-	TGCAGCGTTACTCAGACAGTGAACACTGAAGCTTTCTTT	CSVTQTVNTEAFF
TRBV28	TRBJ1-1	TRBD1	once	TGTGCCAGCAGTACTTGGACAGGGCAAAGAACTGAAGCTTTCTTT	CASSTWTGQRTEAFF
TRBV14	TRBJ2-1	-	-	TGTGCCAGCAGCCCTAGACGGGGAGAGGTTGAGCAGTTCTTC	CASSPRRGEVEQFF
TRBV7-2	TRBJ2-1	TRBD2	-	TGTGCCAGCAGCTTGTCGGGAGGCGGCTACAATGAGCAGTTCTTC	CASSLSGGGYNEQFF
TRBV7-3	TRBJ2-1	TRBD2	-	TGTGCCAGCAGCTTAAGGGGGACTAGGCCTGAATCCTACAATGAGCAGTTCTTC	CASSLRGTRPESYNEQFF
TRBV7-3	TRBJ1-1	-	-	TGTGCCAGCAGTTCCCAGGGTTCCACTGAAGCTTTCTTT	CASSSQGSTEAFF
TRBV9	TRBJ1-3	-	-	TGTGCCAGCAGTGGTAGTGGGCAGGATAGAAACACCATATATTTT	CASSGSGQDRNTIYF
TRBV14	TRBJ2-1	TRBD2	-	TGTGCCAGCAGCCTAGCGGGTGGAATGGGGAATGAGCAGTTCTTC	CASSLAGGMGNEQFF
TRBV4-1	TRBJ1-1	-	-	TGCGCCAGCAGCCCAAGAAGCCCCGGCACTGAAGCTTTCTTT	CASSPRSPGTEAFF
TRBV5-1	TRBJ1-1	-	-	TGCGCCAGCAGCTTGGGGCAGGGGAGTCTGAACACTGAAGCTTTCTTT	CASSLGQGSLNTEAFF
TRBV28	TRBJ1-2	-	-	TGTGCCAGCAGGGGATATACGACAGGAAACTATGGCTACACCTTC	CASRGYTTGNYGYTF
TRBV7-7	TRBJ2-7	TRBD2	-	TGTGCTAGCAGCTTAAGGCTAGCGGGAAGCGAGCAGTACTTC	CASSLRLAGSEQYF
TRBV28	TRBJ1-2	-	-	TGTGCCAGCAGTTTAGGGGCAGCGAACTATGGCTACACCTTC	CASSLGAANYGYTF
TRBV5-6	TRBJ1-2	TRBD1	-	TGTGCCAGCAGCTTGGTCGGACAGGGAGGTAACTATGGCTACACCTTC	CASSLVGQGGNYGYTF
TRBV28	TRBJ1-5	-	-	TGTGCCAGCAGGACCCCCACAGGTACCAATCAGCCCCAGCATTTT	CASRTPTGTNQPQHF
TRBV6-1	TRBJ2-2	TRBD2	once	TGTGCCAGCAGTAATAGAGCGGGAGTCCCCGGGGAGCTGTTTTTT	CASSNRAGVPGELFF
TRBV2	TRBJ2-1	-	-	TGTGCCAGCAAGTCACAGCAAGTGGGTGAGCAGTTCTTC	CASKSQQVGEQFF
TRBV28	TRBJ2-7	-	-	TGTGCCAGCCACGCGTCTGTCAAATACGAGCAGTACTTC	CASHASVKYEQYF
TRBV28	TRBJ2-5	TRBD2	-	TGTGCCAGCAACTTGGGCCTAGCGGGAGTAGAGACCCAGTACTTC	CASNLGLAGVETQYF
TRBV5-5	TRBJ1-2	-	-	TGTGCCAGCAGCCGGGGATCGGGTATTCCCTATGGCTACACCTTC	CASSRGSGIPYGYTF
TRBV27	TRBJ1-5	-	-	TGTGCCAGCAGATCCTTGGGGGGGAGCAATCAGCCCCAGCATTTT	CASRSLGGSNQPQHF